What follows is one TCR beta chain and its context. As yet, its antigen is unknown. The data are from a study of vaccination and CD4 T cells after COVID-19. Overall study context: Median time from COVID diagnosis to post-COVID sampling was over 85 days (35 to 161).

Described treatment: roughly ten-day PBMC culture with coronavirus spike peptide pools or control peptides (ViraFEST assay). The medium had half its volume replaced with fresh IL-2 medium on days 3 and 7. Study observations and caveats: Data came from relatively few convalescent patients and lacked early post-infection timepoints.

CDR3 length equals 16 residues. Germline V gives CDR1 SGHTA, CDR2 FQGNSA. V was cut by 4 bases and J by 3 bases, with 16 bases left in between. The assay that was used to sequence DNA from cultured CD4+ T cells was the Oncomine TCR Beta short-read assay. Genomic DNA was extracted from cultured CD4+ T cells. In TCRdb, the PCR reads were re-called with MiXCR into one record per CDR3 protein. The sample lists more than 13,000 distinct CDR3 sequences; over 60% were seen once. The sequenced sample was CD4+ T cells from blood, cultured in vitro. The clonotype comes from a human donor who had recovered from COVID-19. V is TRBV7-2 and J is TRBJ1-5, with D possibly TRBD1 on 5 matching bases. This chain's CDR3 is CASSYSRGSPNQPQHF. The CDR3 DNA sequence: TGTGCCAGCAGCTACAGTAGGGGATCCCCCAATCAGCCCCAGCATTTT.